The entry that follows covers one TCR beta chain sequence. The antigen remains undetermined. The method was immunoSEQ multiplex PCR; TCRdb's version includes in-frame clones alone and lacks a portion of them. The sample shows more than 95,000 clones, 70% to 90% of them seen only once. V was shortened by 0 bases and J by 2 bases, with 16 bases between the two germline ends. Germline V gene sequence: CDR1 MGHRA, CDR2 YSYEKL. The length of the CDR3 is 18 residues. These data belong to a study of T cell responses to AZD1222 COVID-19 vaccine. Findings of the study overall: White British people made up most donors, females outnumbered males, and clonal diversity was possibly underestimated. No day 14 peak samples; only post-peak repertoires were characterized. Spike-specific TCR breadth rose after two AZD1222 doses, and depth rose as well. Across the whole spike, CD4 TCRs peaked at regions 160-218 and 743-854.

The TCR sequence derives from an adult in good health. The material was peripheral blood, obtained on day 0 of AZD1222 vaccination. The chain uses TRBV4-1 and TRBJ2-2; maybe TRBD2 (6 bases). The CDR3 here is CASSQDPRDLPNTGELFF. In nucleotides, the CDR3 is TGCGCCAGCAGCCAAGATCCTAGGGACTTACCTAACACCGGGGAGCTGTTTTTT.